Included here is one T cell receptor beta chain sequence, with context. The antigen remains undetermined. This sample was included in a study of CD4 T cells in relation to SARS-CoV-2 and coronaviruses. Overall study: ViraFEST: approximately eleven-day antigen culture of PBMCs, then TCR beta CDR3 sequencing. Negative control cultures got HIV-1 Nef peptides or no peptide. Regarding the study as a whole: Crossreactive clones expanded significantly less to SARS-CoV-2 than monoreactive clones.

Looked up from germline, CDR1 is LNHDA and CDR2 is SQIVND (reference sequence). The CDR3 loop spans 12 amino acids. V was cut by 10 bases and J by 4 bases, with 11 bases left in between. Unexposed donor CD4+ T cells date from about 2011-2018, before the COVID-19 pandemic. CD4+ T cells were isolated from the cells after about 11 days of culture. As cell numbers allowed, unexposed-donor CD4+ T cells faced SARS-CoV-2 S/N and four cold-coronavirus spikes. The table came from immunoSEQ multiplex PCR; TCRdb's copy has only in-frame clones and leaves some out. The table lists around 24,000 clones, roughly four fifths of them singletons.

The clonotype comes from a human donor in good health. The chain carries TRBV19 and TRBJ1-3; D not certain. The source material was CD4+ T cells from PBMCs, cultured in vitro. The CDR3 protein is CATTQVGNTIYF. The CDR3 DNA follows: TGTGCCACCACGCAGGTCGGAAACACCATATATTTT.